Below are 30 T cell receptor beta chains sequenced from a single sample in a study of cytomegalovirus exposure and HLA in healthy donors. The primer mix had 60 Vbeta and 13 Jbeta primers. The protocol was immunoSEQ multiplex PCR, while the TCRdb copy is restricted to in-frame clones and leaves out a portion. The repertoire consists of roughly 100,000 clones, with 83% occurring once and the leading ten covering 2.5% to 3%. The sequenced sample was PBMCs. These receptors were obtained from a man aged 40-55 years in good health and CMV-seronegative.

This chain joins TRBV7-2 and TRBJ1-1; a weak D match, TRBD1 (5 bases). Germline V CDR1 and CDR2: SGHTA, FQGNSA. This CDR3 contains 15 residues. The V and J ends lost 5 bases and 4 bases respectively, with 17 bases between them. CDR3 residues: CASSRQGGGTTEAFF. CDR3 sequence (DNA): TGTGCCAGCAGCCGCCAGGGAGGAGGGACCACTGAAGCTTTCTTT.

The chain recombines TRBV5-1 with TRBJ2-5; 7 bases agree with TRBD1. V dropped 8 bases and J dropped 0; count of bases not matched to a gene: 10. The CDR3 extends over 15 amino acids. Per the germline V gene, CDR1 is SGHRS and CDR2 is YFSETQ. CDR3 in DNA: TGCGCCAGTGACCCGGGACAGACGTACCAAGAGACCCAGTACTTC. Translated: CASDPGQTYQETQYF. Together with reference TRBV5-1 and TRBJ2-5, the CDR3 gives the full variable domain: KAGVTQTPRYLIKTRGQQVTLSCSPISGHRSVSWYQQTPGQGLQFLFEYFSETQRNKGNFPGRFSGRQFSNSRSEMNVSTLELGDSALYLCASDPGQTYQETQYFGPGTRLLVL.

DNA for the CDR3: TGTGCCAGCAGCTTGCATGGAGCGGGGGCGGAGACCCAGTACTTC. As protein: CASSLHGAGAETQYF. The chain links TRBV5-4 to TRBJ2-5; 8 nucleotides line up with TRBD2. CDR3 length: 15 amino acids. J was trimmed by 5 bases and V by 1 base; bases with no gene match: 7. The V gene's germline CDR1 is SGHNT and CDR2 YYREEE (reference sequence).

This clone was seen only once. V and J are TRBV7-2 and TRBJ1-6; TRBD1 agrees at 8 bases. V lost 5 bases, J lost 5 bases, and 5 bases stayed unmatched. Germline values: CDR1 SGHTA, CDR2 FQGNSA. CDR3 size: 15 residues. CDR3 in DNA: TGTGCCAGCAGCGCTGGACAGGGCAATAATTCACCCCTCCACTTT. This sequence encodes CASSAGQGNNSPLHF.

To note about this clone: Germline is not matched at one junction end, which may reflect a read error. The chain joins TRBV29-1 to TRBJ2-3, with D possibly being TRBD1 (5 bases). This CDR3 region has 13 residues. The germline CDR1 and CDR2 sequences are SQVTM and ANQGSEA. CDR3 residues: CSVEEQDTDTQYF. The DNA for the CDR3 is TGCAGCGTAGAAGAACAGGACACAGATACGCAGTATTTT.

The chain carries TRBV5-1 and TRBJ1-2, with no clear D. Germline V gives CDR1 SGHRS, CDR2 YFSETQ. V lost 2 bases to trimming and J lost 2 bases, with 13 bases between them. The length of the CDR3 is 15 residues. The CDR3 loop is CASSFSGNLNYGYTF. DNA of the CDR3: TGCGCCAGCAGCTTTTCGGGGAACCTAAACTATGGCTACACCTTC.

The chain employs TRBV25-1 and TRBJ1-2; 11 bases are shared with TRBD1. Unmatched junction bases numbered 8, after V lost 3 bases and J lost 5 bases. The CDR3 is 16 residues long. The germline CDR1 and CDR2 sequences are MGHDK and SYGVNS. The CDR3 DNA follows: TGTGCCAGCAGTGACCCAACGGGACAGGGGGATTATGGCTACACCTTC. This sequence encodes CASSDPTGQGDYGYTF.

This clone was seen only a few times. CDR3 residues: CASSIGTGSNYGYTF. The CDR3 DNA reads TGTGCCAGTAGTATAGGGACAGGGAGCAACTATGGCTACACCTTC. The genes are TRBV19 and TRBJ1-2, with 8 bases identical to TRBD1. In germline, CDR1 is LNHDA, CDR2 SQIVND (reference sequence). The V and J ends lost 1 base and 2 bases, in that order; junction bases with no gene match: 3. The CDR3 is 15 residues long. Variable domain in full (rest from reference TRBV19 and TRBJ1-2): DGGITQSPKYLFRKEGQNVTLSCEQNLNHDAMYWYRQDPGQGLRLIYYSQIVNDFQKGDIAEGYSVSREKKESFPLTVTSAQKNPTAFYLCASSIGTGSNYGYTFGSGTRLTVV.

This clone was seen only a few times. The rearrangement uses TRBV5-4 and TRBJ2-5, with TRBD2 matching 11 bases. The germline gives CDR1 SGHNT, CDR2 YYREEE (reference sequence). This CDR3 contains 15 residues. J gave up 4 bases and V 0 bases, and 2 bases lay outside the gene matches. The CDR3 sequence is CASSLALAGGETQYF. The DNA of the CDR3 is TGTGCCAGCAGCTTGGCCCTAGCGGGGGGAGAGACCCAGTACTTC.

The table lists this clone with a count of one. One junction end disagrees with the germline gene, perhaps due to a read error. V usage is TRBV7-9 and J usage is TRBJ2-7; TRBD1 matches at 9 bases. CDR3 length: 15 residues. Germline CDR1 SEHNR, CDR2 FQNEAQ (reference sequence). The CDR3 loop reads CSSSSGQGISYEQYF. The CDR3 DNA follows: TGTTCCAGCAGCTCGGGACAGGGAATCTCCTACGAGCAGTACTTC. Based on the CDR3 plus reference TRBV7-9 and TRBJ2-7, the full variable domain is DTGVSQNPRHKITKRGQNVTFRCDPISEHNRLYWYRQTLGQGPEFLTYFQNEAQLEKSRLLSDRFSAERPKGSFSTLEIQRTEQGDSAMYLCSSSSGQGISYEQYFGPGTRLTVT.

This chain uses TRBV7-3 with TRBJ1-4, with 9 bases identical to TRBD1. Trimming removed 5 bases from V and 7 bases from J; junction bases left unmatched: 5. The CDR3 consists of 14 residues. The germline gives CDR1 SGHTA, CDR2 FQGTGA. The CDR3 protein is CASSPTGGFEKLFF. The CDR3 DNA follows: TGTGCCAGCAGCCCGACAGGGGGGTTTGAAAAACTGTTTTTT.

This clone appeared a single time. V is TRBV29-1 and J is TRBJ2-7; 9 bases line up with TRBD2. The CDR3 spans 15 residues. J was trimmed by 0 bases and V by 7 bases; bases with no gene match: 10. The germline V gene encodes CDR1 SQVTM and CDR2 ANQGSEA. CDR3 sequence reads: CSAGGGEALSYEQYF. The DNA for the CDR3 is TGCAGCGCCGGCGGGGGGGAAGCTCTCTCCTACGAGCAGTACTTC.

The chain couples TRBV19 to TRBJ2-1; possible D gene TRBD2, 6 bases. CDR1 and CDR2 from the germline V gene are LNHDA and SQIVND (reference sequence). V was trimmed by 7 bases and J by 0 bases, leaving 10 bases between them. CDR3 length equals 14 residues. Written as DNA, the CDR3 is TGTGCCAGTACTACGGGGGACTCCTACAATGAGCAGTTCTTC. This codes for CASTTGDSYNEQFF.

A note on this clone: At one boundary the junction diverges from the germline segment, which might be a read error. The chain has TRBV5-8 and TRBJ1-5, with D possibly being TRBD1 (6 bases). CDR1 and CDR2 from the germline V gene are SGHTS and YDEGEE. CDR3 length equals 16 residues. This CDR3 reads CASNLGGRSGVQPQHF. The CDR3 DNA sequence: TGTGCCAGCAACTTGGGGGGGCGCTCAGGGGTTCAGCCCCAGCATTTT.

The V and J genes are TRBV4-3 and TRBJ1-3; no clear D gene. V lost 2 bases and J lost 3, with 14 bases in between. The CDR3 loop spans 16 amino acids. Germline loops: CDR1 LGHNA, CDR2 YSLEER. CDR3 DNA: TGCGCCAGCAGCCAAATTAGTCATGAGGTTGGAAACACCATATATTTT. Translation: CASSQISHEVGNTIYF.

The CDR3 nucleotides read TGTGCCAGCAGCGGGACCCTAGCGGTCTCCTACAATGAGCAGTTCTTC. Its protein is CASSGTLAVSYNEQFF. The chain combines TRBV7-6 with TRBJ2-1, with 7 bases aligning to TRBD2. The CDR3 totals 16 residues. The germline gives CDR1 SGHVS, CDR2 FNYEAQ. With 5 bases clipped from V and 0 bases from J, the junction kept 7 bases outside the gene matches.

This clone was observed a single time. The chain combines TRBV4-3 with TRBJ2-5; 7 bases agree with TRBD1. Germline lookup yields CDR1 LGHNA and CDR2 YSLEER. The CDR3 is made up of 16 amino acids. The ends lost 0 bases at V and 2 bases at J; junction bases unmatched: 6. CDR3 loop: CASSQDSSRGQETQYF. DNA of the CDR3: TGCGCCAGCAGCCAAGATAGTAGCAGGGGGCAAGAGACCCAGTACTTC.

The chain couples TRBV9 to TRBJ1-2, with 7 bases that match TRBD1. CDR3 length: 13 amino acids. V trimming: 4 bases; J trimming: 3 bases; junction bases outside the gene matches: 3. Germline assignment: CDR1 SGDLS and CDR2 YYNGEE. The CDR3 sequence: CASSLGTDYGYTF. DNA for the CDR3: TGTGCCAGCAGCCTCGGGACAGACTATGGCTACACCTTC.

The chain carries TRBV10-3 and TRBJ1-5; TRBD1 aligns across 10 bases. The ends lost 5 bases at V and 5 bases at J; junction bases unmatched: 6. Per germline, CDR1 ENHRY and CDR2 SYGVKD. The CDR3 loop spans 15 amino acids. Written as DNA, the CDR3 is TGTGCCATCAGTCTTACCGGGACAGGGGATCAGCCCCAGCATTTT. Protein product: CAISLTGTGDQPQHF.

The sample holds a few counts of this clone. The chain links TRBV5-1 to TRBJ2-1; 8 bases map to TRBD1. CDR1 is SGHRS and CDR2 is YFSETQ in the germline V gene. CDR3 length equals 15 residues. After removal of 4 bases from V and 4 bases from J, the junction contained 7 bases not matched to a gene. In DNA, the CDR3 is TGCGCCAGCAGCCTCGACAGGGGTGGGTACAATGAGCAGTTCTTC. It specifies CASSLDRGGYNEQFF. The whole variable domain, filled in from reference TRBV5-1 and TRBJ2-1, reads KAGVTQTPRYLIKTRGQQVTLSCSPISGHRSVSWYQQTPGQGLQFLFEYFSETQRNKGNFPGRFSGRQFSNSRSEMNVSTLELGDSALYLCASSLDRGGYNEQFFGPGTRLTVL.

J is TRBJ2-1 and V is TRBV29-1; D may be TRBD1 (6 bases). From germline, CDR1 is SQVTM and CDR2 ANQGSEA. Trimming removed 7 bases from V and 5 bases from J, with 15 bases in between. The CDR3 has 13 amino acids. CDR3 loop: CSARLGGNNEQFF. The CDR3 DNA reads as TGCAGCGCTCGGTTAGGGGGAAACAATGAGCAGTTCTTC.

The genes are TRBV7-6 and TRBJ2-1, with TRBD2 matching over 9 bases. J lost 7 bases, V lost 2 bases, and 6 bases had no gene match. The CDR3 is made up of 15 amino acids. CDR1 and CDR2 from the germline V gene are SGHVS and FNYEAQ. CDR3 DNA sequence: TGTGCCAGCAGCTTAAGTATGCTAGCGGGAAATGAGCAGTTCTTC. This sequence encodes CASSLSMLAGNEQFF.

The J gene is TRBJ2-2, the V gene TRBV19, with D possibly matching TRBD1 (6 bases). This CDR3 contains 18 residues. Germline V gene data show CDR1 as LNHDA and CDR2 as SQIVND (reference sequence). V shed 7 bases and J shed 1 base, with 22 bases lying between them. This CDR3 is CASTPGTTSFKNTGELFF. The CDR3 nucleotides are TGTGCCAGTACGCCCGGGACAACCTCCTTTAAGAACACCGGGGAGCTGTTTTTT.

The CDR3 bases are TGTGCCAGCAGTAAACAAATGGGACAGGGCACTGAAGCTTTCTTT. Protein sequence: CASSKQMGQGTEAFF. The chain uses TRBV6-1 and TRBJ1-1, with 9 bases lining up with TRBD1. The CDR3 is made up of 15 amino acids. Losses at the gene ends were 5 bases for V and 4 bases for J; bases not matched to a gene: 8. Per the germline V gene, CDR1 is MNHNS and CDR2 is SASEGT.

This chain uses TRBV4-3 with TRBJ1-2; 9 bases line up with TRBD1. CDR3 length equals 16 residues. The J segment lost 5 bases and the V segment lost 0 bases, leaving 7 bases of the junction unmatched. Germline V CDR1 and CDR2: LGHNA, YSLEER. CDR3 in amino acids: CASSQDHGQGSYGYTF. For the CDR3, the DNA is TGCGCCAGCAGCCAAGATCACGGACAGGGGAGTTATGGCTACACCTTC.

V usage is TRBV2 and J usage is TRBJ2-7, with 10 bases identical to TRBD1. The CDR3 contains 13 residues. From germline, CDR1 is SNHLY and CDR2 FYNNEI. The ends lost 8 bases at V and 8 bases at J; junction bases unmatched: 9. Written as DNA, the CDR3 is TGTGCCAGCGGGCCGGGACAGGGGACCAAGCAGTACTTC. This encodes CASGPGQGTKQYF.

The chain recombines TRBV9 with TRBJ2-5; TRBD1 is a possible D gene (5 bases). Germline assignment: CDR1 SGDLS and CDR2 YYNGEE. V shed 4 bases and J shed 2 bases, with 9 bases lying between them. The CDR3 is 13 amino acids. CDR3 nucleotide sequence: TGTGCCAGCAGCCCCGACAGTCAAGAGACCCAGTACTTC. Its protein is CASSPDSQETQYF.

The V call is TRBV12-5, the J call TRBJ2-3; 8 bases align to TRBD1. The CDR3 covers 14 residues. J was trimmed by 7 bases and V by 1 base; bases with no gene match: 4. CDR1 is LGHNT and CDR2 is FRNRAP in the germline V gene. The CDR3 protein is CASGLGQGRHTQYF. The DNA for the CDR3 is TGTGCTAGTGGTTTGGGACAGGGGCGGCATACGCAGTATTTT.

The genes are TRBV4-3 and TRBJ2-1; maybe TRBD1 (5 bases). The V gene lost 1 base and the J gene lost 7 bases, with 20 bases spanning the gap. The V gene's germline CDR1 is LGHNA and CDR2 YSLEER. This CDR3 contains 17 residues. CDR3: CASSQAFQGVSRNEQFF. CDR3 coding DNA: TGCGCCAGCAGCCAAGCCTTTCAGGGTGTGAGTAGGAATGAGCAGTTCTTC.

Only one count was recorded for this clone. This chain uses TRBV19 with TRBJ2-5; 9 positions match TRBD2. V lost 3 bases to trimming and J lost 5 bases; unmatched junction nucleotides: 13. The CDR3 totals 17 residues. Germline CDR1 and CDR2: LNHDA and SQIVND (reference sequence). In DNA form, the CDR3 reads TGTGCCAGTAGTATCCCCGGGACTAGCTCTACGGGGGAGACCCAGTACTTC. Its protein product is CASSIPGTSSTGETQYF.